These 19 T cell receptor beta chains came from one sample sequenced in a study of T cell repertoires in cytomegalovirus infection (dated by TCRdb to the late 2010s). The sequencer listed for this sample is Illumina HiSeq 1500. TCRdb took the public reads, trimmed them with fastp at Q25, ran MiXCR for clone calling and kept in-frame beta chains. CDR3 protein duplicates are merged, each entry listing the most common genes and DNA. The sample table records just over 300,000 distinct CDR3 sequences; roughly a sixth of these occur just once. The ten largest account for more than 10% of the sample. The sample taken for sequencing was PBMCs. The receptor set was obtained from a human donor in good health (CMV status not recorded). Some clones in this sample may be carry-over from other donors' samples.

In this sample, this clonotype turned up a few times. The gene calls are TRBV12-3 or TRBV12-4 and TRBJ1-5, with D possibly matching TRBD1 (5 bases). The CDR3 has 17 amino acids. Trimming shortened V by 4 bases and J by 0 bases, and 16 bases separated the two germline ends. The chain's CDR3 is CASSSTGGKYSNQPQHF. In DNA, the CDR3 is TGTGCCAGCAGTTCAACAGGAGGAAAATATAGCAATCAGCCCCAGCATTTT.

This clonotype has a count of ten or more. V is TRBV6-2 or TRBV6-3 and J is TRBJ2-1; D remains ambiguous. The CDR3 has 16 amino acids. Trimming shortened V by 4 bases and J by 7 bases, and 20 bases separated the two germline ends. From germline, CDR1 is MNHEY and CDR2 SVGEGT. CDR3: CASSSRSWAGPNEQFF. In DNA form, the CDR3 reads TGTGCCAGCAGTTCCCGTTCTTGGGCAGGACCAAATGAGCAGTTCTTC.

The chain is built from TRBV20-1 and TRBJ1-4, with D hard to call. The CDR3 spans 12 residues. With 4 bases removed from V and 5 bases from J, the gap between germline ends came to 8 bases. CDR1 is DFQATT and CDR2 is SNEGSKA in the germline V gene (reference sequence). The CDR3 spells CSATLKNEKLFF. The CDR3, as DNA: TGCAGTGCTACGCTGAAAAATGAAAAACTGTTTTTT.

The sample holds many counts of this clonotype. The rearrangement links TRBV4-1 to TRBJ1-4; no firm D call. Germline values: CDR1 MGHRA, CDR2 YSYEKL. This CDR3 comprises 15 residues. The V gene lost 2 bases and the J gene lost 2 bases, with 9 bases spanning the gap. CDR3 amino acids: CASSQLVQTNEKLFF. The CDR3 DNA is TGCGCCAGCAGCCAATTAGTACAGACTAATGAAAAACTGTTTTTT.

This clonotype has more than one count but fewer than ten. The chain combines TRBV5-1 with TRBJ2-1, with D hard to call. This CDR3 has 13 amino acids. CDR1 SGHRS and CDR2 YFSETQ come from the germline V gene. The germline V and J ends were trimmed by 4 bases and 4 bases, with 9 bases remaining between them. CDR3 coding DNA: TGCGCCAGCAGCCCCGTTACGTACAATGAGCAGTTCTTC. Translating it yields CASSPVTYNEQFF.

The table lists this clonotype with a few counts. The CDR3 nucleotides read TGCAGTGCTAGTATAGGGGGCCGGGACTATGGCTACACCTTC. Its protein is CSASIGGRDYGYTF. V gene TRBV20-1 combines with J gene TRBJ1-2, with 7 bases matching TRBD1. After removal of 3 bases from V and 3 bases from J, the junction contained 7 bases not matched to a gene. CDR3 length equals 14 residues. Germline assignment: CDR1 DFQATT and CDR2 SNEGSKA (reference sequence).

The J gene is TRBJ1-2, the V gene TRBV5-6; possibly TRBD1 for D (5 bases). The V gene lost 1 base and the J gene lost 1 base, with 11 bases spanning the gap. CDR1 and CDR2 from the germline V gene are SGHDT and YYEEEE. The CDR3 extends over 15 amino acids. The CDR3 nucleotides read TGTGCCAGCAGCTTGTCCCCAGGGAGTAACTATGGCTACACCTTC. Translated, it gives CASSLSPGSNYGYTF.

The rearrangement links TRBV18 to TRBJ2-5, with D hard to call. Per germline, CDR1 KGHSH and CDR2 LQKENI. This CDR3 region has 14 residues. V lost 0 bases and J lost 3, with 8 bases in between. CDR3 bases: TGTGCCAGCTCACCACCGTCTGGAAAAGAGACCCAGTACTTC. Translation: CASSPPSGKETQYF.

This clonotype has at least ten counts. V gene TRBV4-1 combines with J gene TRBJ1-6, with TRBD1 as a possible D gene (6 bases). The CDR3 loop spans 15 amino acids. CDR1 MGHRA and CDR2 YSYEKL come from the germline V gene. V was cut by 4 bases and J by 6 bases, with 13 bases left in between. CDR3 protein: CASSREWTANSPLHF. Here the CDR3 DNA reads TGCGCCAGCAGCCGCGAATGGACAGCTAATTCACCCCTCCACTTT.

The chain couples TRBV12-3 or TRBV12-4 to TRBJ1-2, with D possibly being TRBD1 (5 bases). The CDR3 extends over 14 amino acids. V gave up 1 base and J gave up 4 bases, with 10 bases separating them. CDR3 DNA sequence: TGTGCCAGCAGTTTAGACGATAGGGGCTATGGCTACACCTTC. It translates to CASSLDDRGYGYTF.

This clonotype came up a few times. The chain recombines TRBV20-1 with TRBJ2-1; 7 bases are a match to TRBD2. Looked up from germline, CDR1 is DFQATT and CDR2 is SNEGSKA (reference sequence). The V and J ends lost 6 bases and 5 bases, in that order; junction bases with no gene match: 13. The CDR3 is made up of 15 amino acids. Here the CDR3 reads CSANADSGDDNEQFF. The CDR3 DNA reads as TGCAGTGCCAACGCTGACAGCGGGGATGACAATGAGCAGTTCTTC.

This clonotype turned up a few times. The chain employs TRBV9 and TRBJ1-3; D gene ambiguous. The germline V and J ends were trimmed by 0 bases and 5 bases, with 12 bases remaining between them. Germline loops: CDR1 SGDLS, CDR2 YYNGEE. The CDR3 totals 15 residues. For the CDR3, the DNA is TGTGCCAGCAGCGTAGCCGGGGAGGCGAGAAACACCATATATTTT. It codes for CASSVAGEARNTIYF.

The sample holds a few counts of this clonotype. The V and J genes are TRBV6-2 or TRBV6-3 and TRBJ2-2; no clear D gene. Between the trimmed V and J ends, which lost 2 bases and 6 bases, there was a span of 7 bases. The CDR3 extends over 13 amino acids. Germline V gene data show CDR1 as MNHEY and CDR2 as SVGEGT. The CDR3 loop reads CASSYPAPGELFF. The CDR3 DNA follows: TGTGCCAGCAGTTACCCGGCTCCCGGGGAGCTGTTTTTT.

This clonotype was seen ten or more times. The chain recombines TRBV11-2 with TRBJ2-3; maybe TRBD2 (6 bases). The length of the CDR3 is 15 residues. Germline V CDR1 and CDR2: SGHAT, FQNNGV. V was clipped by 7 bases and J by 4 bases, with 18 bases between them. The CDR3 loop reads CASTGGKGSADTQYF. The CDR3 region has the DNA TGTGCCAGCACCGGCGGGAAAGGAAGCGCAGATACGCAGTATTTT.

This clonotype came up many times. For the CDR3, the DNA is TGTGCCAGCAGCTCCATGACACCGAGCACAGATACGCAGTATTTT. As protein: CASSSMTPSTDTQYF. V gene TRBV7-8 combines with J gene TRBJ2-3; D ambiguous. Germline CDR1 and CDR2: SGHVS and FQNEAQ. Trimming pared 4 bases from V and 0 bases from J, leaving 11 bases between. There are 15 residues in the CDR3.

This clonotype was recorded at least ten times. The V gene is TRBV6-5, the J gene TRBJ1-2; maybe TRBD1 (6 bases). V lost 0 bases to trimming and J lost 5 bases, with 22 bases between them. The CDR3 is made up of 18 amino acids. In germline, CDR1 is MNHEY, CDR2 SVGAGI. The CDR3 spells CASSYSNLGRGREYGYTF. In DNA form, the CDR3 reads TGTGCCAGCAGTTACTCGAACCTGGGAAGGGGGAGAGAGTATGGCTACACCTTC.

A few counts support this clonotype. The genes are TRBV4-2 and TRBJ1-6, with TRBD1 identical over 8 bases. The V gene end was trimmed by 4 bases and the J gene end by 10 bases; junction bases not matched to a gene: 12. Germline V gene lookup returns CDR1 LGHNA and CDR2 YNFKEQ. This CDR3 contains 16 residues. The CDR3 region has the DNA TGTGCCAGCAGCCGAGGACAGGGTATAGGTAACTCACCCCTCCACTTT. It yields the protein CASSRGQGIGNSPLHF.

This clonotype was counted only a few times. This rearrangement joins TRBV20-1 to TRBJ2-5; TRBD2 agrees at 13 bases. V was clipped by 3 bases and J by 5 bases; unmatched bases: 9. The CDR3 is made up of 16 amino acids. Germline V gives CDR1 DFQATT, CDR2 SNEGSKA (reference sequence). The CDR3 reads CSARSTSGGDSETQYF. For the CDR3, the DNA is TGCAGTGCTAGGAGTACTAGCGGGGGGGACAGTGAGACCCAGTACTTC.

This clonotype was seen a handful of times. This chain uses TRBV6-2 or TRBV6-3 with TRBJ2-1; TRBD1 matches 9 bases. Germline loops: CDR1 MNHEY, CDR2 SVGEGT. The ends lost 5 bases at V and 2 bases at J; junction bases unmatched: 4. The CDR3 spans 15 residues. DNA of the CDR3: TGTGCCAGCAGTCGAACAGGGGGCACCTACAATGAGCAGTTCTTC. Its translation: CASSRTGGTYNEQFF.